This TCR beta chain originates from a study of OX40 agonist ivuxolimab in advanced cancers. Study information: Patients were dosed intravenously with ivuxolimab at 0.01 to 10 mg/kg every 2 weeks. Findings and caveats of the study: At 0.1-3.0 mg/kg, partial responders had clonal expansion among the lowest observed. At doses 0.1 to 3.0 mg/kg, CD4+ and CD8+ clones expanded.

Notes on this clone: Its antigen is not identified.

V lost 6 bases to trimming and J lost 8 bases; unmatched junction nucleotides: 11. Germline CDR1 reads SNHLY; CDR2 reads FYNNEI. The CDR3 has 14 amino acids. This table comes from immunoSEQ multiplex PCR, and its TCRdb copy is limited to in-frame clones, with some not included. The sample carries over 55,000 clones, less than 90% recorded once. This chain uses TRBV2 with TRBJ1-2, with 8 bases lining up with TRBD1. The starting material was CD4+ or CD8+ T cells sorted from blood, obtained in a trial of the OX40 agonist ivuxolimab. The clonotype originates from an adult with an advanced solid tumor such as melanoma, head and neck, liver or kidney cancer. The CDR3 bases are TGTGCCAGCAGCACCTACCGACAGGGGAACGGCTACACCTTC. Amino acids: CASSTYRQGNGYTF. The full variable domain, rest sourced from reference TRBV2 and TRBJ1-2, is EPEVTQTPSHQVTQMGQEVILRCVPISNHLYFYWYRQILGQKVEFLVSFYNNEISEKSEIFDDQFSVERPDGSNFTLKIRSTKLEDSAMYFCASSTYRQGNGYTFGSGTRLTVV.